The 18 T cell receptor beta chains below were found in one sample sequenced in a study of PD-1 blockade in classical Hodgkin lymphoma (TCRdb year 2020). What the time point label conveys for this sample: cycle 1 day 1 (C1D1), immediately before nivolumab initiation. Relapse after autologous stem cell transplantation had occurred in all trial patients, and cohorts A, B and C were distinguished by prior brentuximab vedotin exposure. CD8+ T cells were purified from thawed PBMCs by magnetic negative selection with a Miltenyi CD8+ T cell isolation kit. The library was built by means of the immunoSEQ multiplex PCR assay. The immuneACCESS repertoire file appears here via TCRdb, limited to in-frame rearrangements. These files lack a portion of the clones; in checked studies, under half of the deficit traces to unresolved V genes, and the cause of the others is not known. In this sample the table shows 5,500 to 7,000 clones, 82% of which occur a single time. About 9.4% of the sample is in the top ten clones.

Material: CD8+ T cells from blood, obtained at baseline. The receptors here all came from a human donor with classical Hodgkin lymphoma.

The genes are TRBV4-2 and TRBJ2-2; TRBD2 matches at 9 bases. The CDR3 is 17 amino acids. V was clipped by 0 bases and J by 1 base; unmatched bases: 3. Germline lookup yields CDR1 LGHNA and CDR2 YNFKEQ. The CDR3 is CASSQDSSGGNTGELFF. The CDR3 nucleotides read TGTGCCAGCAGCCAAGATAGTAGCGGGGGGAACACCGGGGAGCTGTTTTTT.

The chain links TRBV7-2 to TRBJ2-1; unclear D gene. Per the germline V gene, CDR1 is SGHTA and CDR2 is FQGNSA. This CDR3 contains 13 residues. Trimming left V 8 bases short and J 9 bases short, with 17 bases between. The DNA of the CDR3 is TGTGCCAGCTCCCCTCAGGCCTCGGTTGAGCAGTTCTTC. Protein product: CASSPQASVEQFF.

This chain connects TRBV9 to TRBJ2-7; D gene unclear. Trimming removed 0 bases at V and 2 bases at J, with 12 bases between. The CDR3 runs to 15 residues. Germline V gives CDR1 SGDLS, CDR2 YYNGEE. The CDR3 nucleotides read TGTGCCAGCAGCGTAGGGCCCGATCGGACCTACGAGCAGTACTTC. Its translation: CASSVGPDRTYEQYF.

The chain combines TRBV4-1 with TRBJ2-7; no definite D call. The CDR3 has 15 residues. Trimming left V 1 base short and J 4 bases short, with 14 bases between. Germline CDR1 is MGHRA and CDR2 is YSYEKL. The CDR3 DNA is TGCGCCAGCAGCCAAGCAGGCGTATACGATTACGAGCAGTACTTC. It yields the protein CASSQAGVYDYEQYF.

In DNA, the CDR3 is TGTGCCAGCAGCCCCCCGGCACAGAAGGCGAACACCGGGGAGCTGTTTTTT. Its translation: CASSPPAQKANTGELFF. The gene calls are TRBV7-9 and TRBJ2-2; D is undetermined. V dropped 5 bases and J dropped 0 bases, with 16 bases sitting between them. The CDR3 has 17 amino acids. Germline V gives CDR1 SEHNR, CDR2 FQNEAQ (reference sequence).

CDR3 residues: CASSLKLAGGTDTQYF. In DNA form, the CDR3 reads TGTGCCAGCAGCTTGAAACTAGCGGGGGGGACAGATACGCAGTATTTT. This chain joins TRBV5-6 and TRBJ2-3; 13 bases are shared with TRBD2. This CDR3 comprises 16 residues. The V gene end was trimmed by 1 base and the J gene end by 3 bases; junction bases not matched to a gene: 2. Germline lookup yields CDR1 SGHDT and CDR2 YYEEEE.

The V call is TRBV27, the J call TRBJ1-4, with 8 bases fitting TRBD1. Trimming cost V 5 bases and J 3 bases; bases outside gene matches: 5. The CDR3 has 15 residues. Germline CDR1 and CDR2: MNHEY and SMNVEV (reference sequence). CDR3 sequence: CASSPTGASNEKLFF. The DNA of the CDR3 is TGTGCCAGCAGTCCGACAGGGGCCTCTAATGAAAAACTGTTTTTT.

This rearrangement joins TRBV9 to TRBJ1-1, with TRBD1 matching over 7 bases. Per the germline V gene, CDR1 is SGDLS and CDR2 is YYNGEE. Unmatched junction bases numbered 2, after V lost 3 bases and J lost 0 bases. CDR3 size: 14 residues. CDR3 sequence (DNA): TGTGCCAGCAGCGGAGGGACAGTGAACACTGAAGCTTTCTTT. The encoded protein is CASSGGTVNTEAFF.

J is TRBJ1-2 and V is TRBV9; 8 nucleotides align to TRBD1. CDR1 and CDR2 from the germline V gene are SGDLS and YYNGEE. CDR3 size: 14 residues. Unmatched junction bases numbered 3, after V lost 1 base and J lost 4 bases. CDR3 coding DNA: TGTGCCAGCAGCGTACAGGGGGCTTCCTATGGCTACACCTTC. It translates to CASSVQGASYGYTF.

The chain couples TRBV29-1 to TRBJ2-7, with 9 bases matching TRBD1. CDR3 length: 15 residues. In germline, CDR1 is SQVTM, CDR2 ANQGSEA. J gave up 3 bases and V 0 bases, and 6 bases lay outside the gene matches. This chain's CDR3 is CSVEDLGTGSYEQYF. CDR3 DNA: TGCAGCGTTGAAGATCTCGGGACAGGGAGCTACGAGCAGTACTTC.

This clone was counted only a few times. The chain employs TRBV6-1 and TRBJ2-7, with unresolved D. Germline lookup yields CDR1 MNHNS and CDR2 SASEGT. V was pared by 6 bases and J by 1 base, with 4 bases between. This CDR3 spans 11 amino acids. CDR3 nucleotide sequence: TGTGCCAGCAGCCAATCCTACGAGCAGTACTTC. As protein: CASSQSYEQYF.

The chain employs TRBV29-1 and TRBJ1-1; D call uncertain. The germline gives CDR1 SQVTM, CDR2 ANQGSEA. This CDR3 spans 11 amino acids. V was cut by 6 bases and J by 7 bases, with 12 bases left in between. In nucleotides, the CDR3 is TGCAGCGTGGGCACAGCATATGAAGCTTTCTTT. It translates to CSVGTAYEAFF.

This sequence joins TRBV4-3 and TRBJ2-3; TRBD2 agrees at 14 bases. CDR3 length equals 18 residues. Germline CDR1 LGHNA, CDR2 YSLEER. V was clipped by 0 bases and J by 3 bases; unmatched bases: 5. The CDR3 sequence: CASSQDRTSGGFTDTQYF. Here the CDR3 DNA reads TGCGCCAGCAGCCAAGATAGGACTAGCGGGGGGTTTACAGATACGCAGTATTTT.

The chain uses TRBV18 and TRBJ1-1; D remains unclear. V shed 1 base and J shed 0 bases, with 12 bases lying between them. Germline V gene lookup returns CDR1 KGHSH and CDR2 LQKENI. There are 16 residues in the CDR3. The CDR3 DNA follows: TGTGCCAGCTCACCACGGGGAGAGGGATTGAACACTGAAGCTTTCTTT. Encoded protein: CASSPRGEGLNTEAFF.

This chain uses TRBV7-9 with TRBJ2-5; 7 nucleotides line up with TRBD1. The V and J ends lost 5 bases and 1 base, in that order; junction bases with no gene match: 4. Germline-derived CDR1 and CDR2 are SEHNR and FQNEAQ (reference sequence). CDR3 length: 14 residues. CDR3: CASSLDRLQETQYF. The CDR3 coding sequence is TGTGCCAGCAGCCTGGACAGGCTCCAAGAGACCCAGTACTTC.

This clone was detected a few times. V is TRBV28 and J is TRBJ1-3, with D unresolved. The CDR3 loop spans 14 amino acids. Per the germline V gene, CDR1 is MDHEN and CDR2 is SYDVKM. V dropped 3 bases and J dropped 2 bases, with 8 bases sitting between them. CDR3 protein: CASSFPSAGNTIYF. The CDR3 DNA reads as TGTGCCAGCAGTTTCCCAAGTGCTGGAAACACCATATATTTT.

V and J are TRBV28 and TRBJ2-2; D is possibly TRBD1 (6 bases). There are 19 residues in the CDR3. With 4 bases removed from V and 2 bases from J, the gap between germline ends came to 23 bases. The germline V gene encodes CDR1 MDHEN and CDR2 SYDVKM. This CDR3 is CASSWEGTPVTKNTGELFF. CDR3 sequence (DNA): TGTGCCAGCAGTTGGGAAGGGACACCTGTAACGAAAAACACCGGGGAGCTGTTTTTT.

The gene calls are TRBV29-1 and TRBJ2-3; 8 bases are shared with TRBD2. The ends lost 3 bases at V and 0 bases at J; junction bases unmatched: 8. The CDR3 consists of 16 residues. Germline V gives CDR1 SQVTM, CDR2 ANQGSEA. DNA for the CDR3: TGCAGCGTTGATGGTAGCGGGGTCTCTAGCACAGATACGCAGTATTTT. As protein: CSVDGSGVSSTDTQYF.